Reported below is one T cell receptor (beta chain). These data belong to a study of blood T cell repertoires in COVID-19. The V and J ends lost 5 bases and 7 bases, in that order; junction bases with no gene match: 13. The CDR3 consists of 16 residues. Germline V CDR1 and CDR2: SGHAT, FQNNGV. TCRdb's table, derived via immunoSEQ multiplex PCR, lists solely in-frame clones and lacks some. There are about 140,000 clones in the sample; roughly 89% occur only once, and 1.5% to 2% lies in the top ten. V is TRBV11-2 and J is TRBJ2-7, with 11 nucleotides matching TRBD2. The receptor was derived from a human donor in a cohort sampled during active COVID-19. The sequenced sample was peripheral blood. DNA for the CDR3: TGTGCCAGCAGCCCCATTAGCGGGGGGGCTCCTGGGGAGCAGTACTTC. This gives the protein CASSPISGGAPGEQYF.